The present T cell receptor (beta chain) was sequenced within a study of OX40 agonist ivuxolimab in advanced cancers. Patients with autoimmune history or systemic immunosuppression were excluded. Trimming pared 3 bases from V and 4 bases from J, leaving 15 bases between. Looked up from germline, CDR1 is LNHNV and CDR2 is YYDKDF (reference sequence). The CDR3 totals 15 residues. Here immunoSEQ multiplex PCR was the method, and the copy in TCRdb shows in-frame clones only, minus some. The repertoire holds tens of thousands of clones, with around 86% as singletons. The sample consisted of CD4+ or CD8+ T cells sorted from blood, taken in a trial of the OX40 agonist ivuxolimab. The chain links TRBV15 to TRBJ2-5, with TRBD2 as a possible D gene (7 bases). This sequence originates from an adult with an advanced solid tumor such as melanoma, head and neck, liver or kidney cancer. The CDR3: CATSSQLGGRETQYF. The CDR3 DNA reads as TGTGCCACCAGCAGTCAGCTCGGGGGGCGAGAGACCCAGTACTTC.